This T cell receptor beta chain was recovered during a study of cytomegalovirus exposure and HLA in healthy donors. This CDR3 comprises 14 residues. Germline lookup yields CDR1 MNHEY and CDR2 SMNVEV (reference sequence). With 2 bases removed from V and 10 bases from J, the gap between germline ends came to 15 bases. This clone was observed once. Its antigen remains unknown. Sequencing was performed with immunoSEQ multiplex PCR; in TCRdb, only in-frame clones are kept and a portion is missing. The sample lists about 98,000 clones, about 90% occurring once. Findings and caveats of the study: Accounts indicate the classifier identified cytomegalovirus status with strong specificity and sensitivity. In vitro checks showed that a few CMV-associated chains really do target CMV antigens. Cytomegalovirus-associated TCR beta chains were listed, numbering roughly 150.

Input material: PBMCs. V gene TRBV27 combines with J gene TRBJ2-1; possibly TRBD1 for D (5 bases). The receptor's source is a man between 18 and 35 years old in good health and CMV-seropositive. The CDR3 loop reads CASSLADRIVEQFF. The DNA of the CDR3 is TGTGCCAGCAGTTTAGCCGACAGAATTGTGGAGCAGTTCTTC.